A selection of T cell receptor beta chains follows, all from one sample in a study of blood T cell repertoires in COVID-19. Data came from immunoSEQ multiplex PCR; TCRdb stores just in-frame clones and leaves some out. The sample has about 250,000 clones; just over 85% are singletons. Sequencing was performed on PBMCs or T cells enriched from blood (not recorded which). The source of these receptors is a man between 40 and 49 years old who had recovered from COVID-19. Both conserved end residues are part of each CDR3. D genes are given only for firm matches. Clone size is not always given. Where it is, it says once, few, many or a class for expanded clones.

j_call cdr3_length v_call d_call clone_size cdr3_aa cdr3_nt
TRBJ1-1 14 TRBV4-1 TRBD1 once CASSQEGTGVAAFF TGCGCCAGCAGCCAAGAGGGAACAGGGGTCGCAGCTTTCTTT
TRBJ1-2 14 TRBV9 - - CASSRERFAYGYTF TGTGCCAGCAGCAGAGAGCGGTTCGCCTATGGCTACACCTTC
TRBJ2-7 15 TRBV6-5 TRBD2 - CASSSSAGALYEQYF TGTGCCAGCAGTTCCTCGGCGGGAGCTCTCTACGAGCAGTACTTC
TRBJ2-2 17 TRBV5-4 - - CASSATEAARATGELFF TGTGCCAGCAGCGCGACGGAGGCAGCTAGAGCAACCGGGGAGCTGTTTTTT
TRBJ2-7 15 TRBV27 - few CASSLLRGDLYEQYF TGTGCCAGCAGTCTCCTTCGCGGGGACCTCTACGAGCAGTACTTC
TRBJ1-1 16 TRBV7-2 TRBD1 - CASSLTGGVRNTEAFF TGTGCCAGCAGCTTAACAGGGGGCGTGAGGAACACTGAAGCTTTCTTT
TRBJ2-2 15 TRBV3-1/TRBV3-2 - - CASSHAPVDTGELFF TGTGCCAGCAGCCACGCACCGGTCGACACCGGGGAGCTGTTTTTT
TRBJ1-1 17 TRBV11-1 - - CASSLARGQRPNTEAFF TGTGCCAGCAGCTTAGCCCGAGGACAGCGACCGAACACTGAAGCTTTCTTT
TRBJ2-7 15 TRBV4-2 TRBD1 - CASSQARDRGYEQYF TGTGCCAGCAGCCAAGCCCGGGACAGGGGTTACGAGCAGTACTTC
TRBJ2-7 14 TRBV18 - - CASSPGRTAYEQYF TGTGCCAGCTCACCAGGTCGCACGGCCTACGAGCAGTACTTC
TRBJ2-1 19 TRBV4-1 TRBD2 - CASSQDLKLAGGHYNEQFF TGCGCCAGCAGCCAAGATCTTAAACTAGCGGGAGGGCACTACAATGAGCAGTTCTTC
TRBJ2-2 14 TRBV30 TRBD1 few CAWNSGQGGGELFF TGTGCCTGGAACTCGGGACAGGGGGGCGGGGAGCTGTTTTTT
TRBJ1-1 14 TRBV19 - - CASSPGIKNTEAFF TGTGCCAGTAGTCCAGGAATAAAGAACACTGAAGCTTTCTTT
TRBJ2-3 18 TRBV3-1/TRBV3-2 TRBD1 - CASSQRTGGLLSTDTQYF TGTGCCAGCAGCCAGAGGACAGGGGGCTTATTATCCACAGATACGCAGTATTTT
TRBJ2-2 15 TRBV19 TRBD2 - CASSMVAGGTGELFF TGTGCCAGTAGTATGGTAGCGGGAGGAACCGGGGAGCTGTTTTTT
TRBJ1-2 12 TRBV11-2 - - CASSLIADGYTF TGTGCCAGCAGCTTAATCGCGGATGGCTACACCTTC
TRBJ1-5 16 TRBV7-2 TRBD1 - CASSLSSGGEGQPQHF TGTGCCAGCAGCTTATCGTCAGGGGGCGAGGGTCAGCCCCAGCATTTT
TRBJ2-1 15 TRBV9 - once CASSVVQAYHNEQFF TGTGCCAGCAGCGTAGTACAGGCATACCACAATGAGCAGTTCTTC